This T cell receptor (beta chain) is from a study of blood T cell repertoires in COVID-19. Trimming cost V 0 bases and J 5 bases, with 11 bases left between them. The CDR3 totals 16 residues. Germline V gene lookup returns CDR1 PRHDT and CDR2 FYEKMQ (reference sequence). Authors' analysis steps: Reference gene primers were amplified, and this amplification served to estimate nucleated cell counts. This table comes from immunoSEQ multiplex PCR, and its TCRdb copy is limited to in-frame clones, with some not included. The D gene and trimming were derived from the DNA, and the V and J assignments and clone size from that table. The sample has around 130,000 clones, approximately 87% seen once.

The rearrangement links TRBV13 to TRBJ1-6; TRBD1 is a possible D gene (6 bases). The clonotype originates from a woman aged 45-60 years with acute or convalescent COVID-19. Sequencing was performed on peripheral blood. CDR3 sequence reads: CASSLGRDTNNSPLHF. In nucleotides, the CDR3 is TGTGCCAGCAGCTTAGGTCGGGACACAAATAATTCACCCCTCCACTTT. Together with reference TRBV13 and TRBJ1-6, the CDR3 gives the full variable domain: AAGVIQSPRHLIKEKRETATLKCYPIPRHDTVYWYQQGPGQDPQFLISFYEKMQSDKGSIPDRFSAQQFSDYHSELNMSSLELGDSALYFCASSLGRDTNNSPLHFGNGTRLTVT.